This TCR beta chain derives from a study of regulatory T cells in long-lasting Graves disease. Study-level information: Patients newly diagnosed with Graves' had been on antithyroid drugs for under 3 months.

Trimming took off 4 bases at V and 0 bases at J, with 10 bases between the two ends. The CDR3 totals 14 residues. The V gene's germline CDR1 is PRHDT and CDR2 FYEKMQ (reference sequence). Time point defined: newly diagnosed GD, antithyroid drugs for less than 3 months. After RNA was extracted from PBMCs, the TCR library was made from it. This clonotype occurred a few times. In building TCR beta libraries, iRepertoire HTBI primers were used together with Arm-PCR of CDR3 regions. MiXCR was run by TCRdb on the multiplex PCR reads, yielding one entry per CDR3 protein. The sample consists of roughly 610,000 distinct CDR3 sequences, roughly 15% of them appearing once. These records were also assigned to another study, of T cells in Graves' hyperthyroidism and ophthalmopathy.

This chain joins TRBV13 and TRBJ2-7; D may be TRBD2 (6 bases). Sequencing was performed on peripheral blood mononuclear cells (PBMCs), taken at new diagnosis, from a patient treated with antithyroid drugs. The TCR sequence derives from a man aged 18-30 years with Graves disease. CDR3 sequence: CASSSVRDSYEQYF. CDR3 DNA: TGTGCCAGCAGCTCCGTGCGGGACTCCTACGAGCAGTACTTC.